The 11 T cell receptor beta chains below were found in one sample sequenced in a study of T cell repertoires in cytomegalovirus infection (dated by TCRdb to the late 2010s). The reads were generated on an Illumina HiSeq 1500. TCRdb reworked the public reads: Q25 trimming with fastp, MiXCR clone assembly, productive beta chains retained. Duplicate CDR3 protein sequences are folded into a single record with the most common DNA and genes. This sample lists almost 550,000 distinct CDR3 sequences; approximately 16% were detected once. About 24% of the sample comes from the top ten. Material: CD8+ T cells from PBMCs. These receptors were obtained from a human donor in good health (CMV status not recorded). Some clones in this sample may be carry-over from other donors' samples.

J is TRBJ2-1 and V is TRBV7-9; D might be TRBD2 (5 bases). Germline CDR1 and CDR2: SEHNR and FQNEAQ (reference sequence). The V end was cut by 1 base, the J end by 7 bases, with 20 bases between. There are 17 residues in the CDR3. CDR3 sequence (DNA): TGTGCCAGCAGCTTAGAGGTCAGTTCGCGGGTCCCGAATGAGCAGTTCTTC. It codes for CASSLEVSSRVPNEQFF.

This clonotype was found many times. The chain couples TRBV11-2 to TRBJ1-1; D may be TRBD1 (6 bases). Trimming cost V 0 bases and J 1 base, with 18 bases left between them. Germline CDR1 is SGHAT and CDR2 is FQNNGV. The CDR3 length is 18 residues. The DNA for the CDR3 is TGTGCCAGCAGCTTAGAGGGCAGGGGATTGTGGGGGAACACTGAAGCTTTCTTT. Translation gives CASSLEGRGLWGNTEAFF.

This clonotype has only a few counts. The chain uses TRBV4-1 and TRBJ2-1; 8 nucleotides match TRBD2. With 0 bases clipped from V and 0 bases from J, the junction kept 10 bases outside the gene matches. The CDR3 loop spans 19 amino acids. Germline-derived CDR1 and CDR2 are MGHRA and YSYEKL. In DNA, the CDR3 is TGCGCCAGCAGCCAAGAACCCGCGGGGGGACCTTCCTCCTACAATGAGCAGTTCTTC. It codes for CASSQEPAGGPSSYNEQFF.

This clonotype was observed at least ten times. The CDR3 protein is CASSYSNPQYEQYF. The CDR3 bases are TGTGCCAGCAGTTACTCGAATCCGCAGTACGAGCAGTACTTC. This chain uses TRBV6-6 with TRBJ2-7; D not resolved. There are 14 residues in the CDR3. Germline CDR1 reads MNHNY; CDR2 reads SVGAGI (reference sequence). V gave up 0 bases and J gave up 4 bases, with 10 bases separating them.

This chain joins TRBV9 and TRBJ1-1; 11 bases line up with TRBD1. The CDR3 runs 15 residues. Germline assignment: CDR1 SGDLS and CDR2 YYNGEE. J lost 4 bases, V lost 2 bases, and 4 bases had no gene match. CDR3 loop: CASSVGDRGTTEAFF. In DNA form, the CDR3 reads TGTGCCAGCAGCGTTGGGGACAGGGGGACCACTGAAGCTTTCTTT.

This clonotype was counted ten times or more. V gene TRBV5-1 combines with J gene TRBJ2-7; the match to TRBD2 covers 9 bases. The CDR3 contains 15 residues. V shed 4 bases and J 4 bases; nucleotides not matched to a gene: 9. Germline CDR1 reads SGHRS; CDR2 reads YFSETQ. The CDR3 spells CASSTTSGPMYEQYF. Here the CDR3 DNA reads TGCGCCAGCAGCACCACTAGCGGGCCCATGTACGAGCAGTACTTC.

In its sample, this clonotype was seen a few times. V is TRBV29-1 and J is TRBJ2-7, with a weak D call TRBD1 (6 bases). Looked up from germline, CDR1 is SQVTM and CDR2 is ANQGSEA. The CDR3 length is 13 residues. V lost 5 bases, J lost 5 bases, and 16 bases lay in between. The CDR3 spells CSVSTGLGNEQYF. CDR3 DNA: TGCAGCGTTTCTACAGGGTTGGGGAACGAGCAGTACTTC.

This clonotype was seen at least ten times. The chain combines TRBV7-6 with TRBJ2-5, with TRBD2 matching over 7 bases. The V gene's germline CDR1 is SGHVS and CDR2 FNYEAQ. The CDR3 is 15 residues long. Unmatched junction bases numbered 3, after V lost 2 bases and J lost 0 bases. CDR3 in amino acids: CASSLLGGDQETQYF. The CDR3 DNA is TGTGCCAGCAGCTTACTTGGGGGGGACCAAGAGACCCAGTACTTC.

This clonotype occurred many times. The chain uses TRBV12-3 or TRBV12-4 and TRBJ2-6, with D perhaps being TRBD1 or TRBD2 (6 bases each). CDR3 size: 15 residues. V shed 6 bases and J shed 1 base, with 10 bases lying between them. CDR3 sequence (DNA): TGTGCCAGCAGCAAAGGGGGGTCTGGGGCCAACGTCCTGACTTTC. Its protein is CASSKGGSGANVLTF.

As regards this clonotype: One base away lies a much larger clone, so this may be a sequencing read error. This chain uses TRBV4-1 with TRBJ2-6; D uncertain. The length of the CDR3 is 14 residues. The V gene's germline CDR1 is MGHRA and CDR2 YSYEKL. In DNA form, the CDR3 reads TGTGCCATCAGCCAAGACGTTGGGGCCAACGTCCTGACTTTC. Protein: CAISQDVGANVLTF.

This clonotype occurred many times. The chain has TRBV2 and TRBJ2-5; 8 bases are shared with TRBD2. CDR3 size: 14 residues. CDR1 is SNHLY and CDR2 is FYNNEI in the germline V gene. The ends lost 4 bases at V and 3 bases at J; junction bases unmatched: 4. This CDR3 is CASSVTSVEETQYF. The CDR3 nucleotides are TGTGCCAGCAGTGTGACTAGCGTTGAAGAGACCCAGTACTTC.